These 8 T cell receptor beta chains were all obtained from the same sample, sequenced in a study of beta chain features in type 1 diabetes. As every portion of the isolated RNA was reverse transcribed, the sequencing read expressed TCRB transcripts. Sequencing was performed with immunoSEQ multiplex PCR; in TCRdb, only in-frame clones are kept and a portion is missing. The table records around 450,000 clones, around 10% of them present only once. Sequenced material: naive CD4+ T cells from blood. These receptors all come from a woman between 18 and 29 years old in good health.

This clone was seen a few times. V usage is TRBV5-4 and J usage is TRBJ2-1; 9 bases are shared with TRBD1. The CDR3 contains 16 residues. Germline CDR1 and CDR2: SGHNT and YYREEE (reference sequence). The J segment lost 6 bases and the V segment lost 1 base, leaving 8 bases of the junction unmatched. The CDR3 bases are TGTGCCAGCAGCTTGCTGGGACAGGGAGAGGTCAATGAGCAGTTCTTC. Protein sequence: CASSLLGQGEVNEQFF.

The gene calls are TRBV19 and TRBJ2-7, with 9 bases matching TRBD1. V trimming: 4 bases; J trimming: 3 bases; junction bases outside the gene matches: 7. Germline CDR1 reads LNHDA; CDR2 reads SQIVND (reference sequence). This CDR3 has 15 amino acids. In nucleotides, the CDR3 is TGTGCCAGTAGTACCCACAGGGGGCCAAACTACGAGCAGTACTTC. Protein product: CASSTHRGPNYEQYF.

This clone occurred a few times. The same CDR3 also results from other DNA sequences found in this sample. The genes are TRBV7-2 and TRBJ2-2; D is possibly TRBD1 (7 bases). The V and J ends lost 5 bases and 0 bases respectively, with 10 bases between them. The germline V gene encodes CDR1 SGHTA and CDR2 FQGNSA. CDR3 length equals 15 residues. The DNA for the CDR3 is TGTGCCAGCAGCCGCGGGACAGCGAACACCGGGGAGCTGTTTTTT. Protein sequence: CASSRGTANTGELFF.

This chain's CDR3 is CATLGTNTEAFF. Written as DNA, the CDR3 is TGTGCCACCTTGGGGACGAACACTGAAGCTTTCTTT. J is TRBJ1-1 and V is TRBV25-1; maybe TRBD1 (5 bases). V lost 10 bases and J lost 1, with 10 bases in between. The CDR3 is made up of 12 amino acids. Looked up from germline, CDR1 is MGHDK and CDR2 is SYGVNS.

The chain uses TRBV7-3 and TRBJ2-2; tentatively, D is TRBD2 (5 bases). Germline V lookup: CDR1 SGHTA, CDR2 FQGTGA. V was shortened by 2 bases and J by 2 bases, with 9 bases between the two germline ends. The CDR3 spans 15 residues. CDR3 bases: TGTGCCAGCAGCTTAGGCGGACTCAACACCGGGGAGCTGTTTTTT. It encodes CASSLGGLNTGELFF.

Only a few counts were recorded for this clone. The chain is built from TRBV14 and TRBJ2-5; no clear D. Germline V gives CDR1 SGHDN, CDR2 FVKESK. V lost 4 bases, J lost 0 bases, and 12 bases lay in between. The CDR3 is 15 amino acids. This chain's CDR3 is CASSLNNMYQETQYF. The CDR3 nucleotides read TGTGCCAGCAGCCTGAATAACATGTACCAAGAGACCCAGTACTTC.

In this sample, this clone turned up a few times. The rearrangement links TRBV30 to TRBJ2-7; weak D call: TRBD2 (5 bases). The V end lost 2 bases, the J end lost 1 base, and 9 bases lay between the germline ends. The CDR3 runs to 13 residues. CDR1 is GTSNPN and CDR2 is SVGIG in the germline V gene (reference sequence). CDR3 sequence reads: CAWSKGVSYEQYF. The DNA of the CDR3 is TGTGCCTGGAGTAAGGGAGTATCCTACGAGCAGTACTTC.

This clone was counted a few times. The V gene is TRBV29-1, the J gene TRBJ2-1; TRBD2 matches 10 bases. The CDR3 runs to 12 residues. V shed 7 bases, J shed 8 bases, and the junction held 5 bases outside the gene matches. The germline V gene encodes CDR1 SQVTM and CDR2 ANQGSEA. The CDR3 region is CSDSGRVDEQFF. As DNA, the CDR3 is TGCAGCGACAGCGGGAGGGTCGATGAGCAGTTCTTC.